Listed below are T cell receptor beta chains from one sample, sequenced in a study of T cells after yellow fever vaccination. TCRdb independently ran MiXCR on the 5' RACE reads; one entry per CDR3 protein. In the table there are 70,000 to 80,000 distinct CDR3 sequences, about 7.7% of which are singletons. The source material was CD8+ T cells sorted from PBMCs, sampled 10 to 11 days after the first yellow fever vaccination. These TCRs come from a man aged 18 to 29 who received the YFV17D yellow fever vaccine. Both conserved end residues are trimmed from each CDR3.

v_call cdr3_aa
TRBV11-2 ASSIGQLQGNQAF
TRBV12-3/TRBV12-4 ASSQGLASDTQY
TRBV7-9 ASSHEWGGDPSYEQY
TRBV28 ASSSGQGVSPLH
TRBV4-3 ASSPRVNTEAF
TRBV6-5 ASSLTGDSNQPQH
TRBV29-1 SVEVGEGANTEAF
TRBV20-1 SATGTVNTEAF
TRBV5-6 ASSLTRDTEAF
TRBV15 ATSAGFSYEQY
TRBV12-3/TRBV12-4 ASSPPDRETNEQY
TRBV21-1 ASWADGNQPQH
TRBV6-4 ASSDSSGGATDTQY
TRBV5-1 ASSLRLEYGYT
TRBV12-3/TRBV12-4 ASRSESGNTGELF
TRBV7-6 ASSLVPKETQY
TRBV4-3 ASSQVIGSSGVADTQY
TRBV11-1 ASSLSTGSGNEQF
TRBV2 ASESREQY
TRBV4-1 ASSQTQGYEQY
TRBV15 ATSARDPTSTDTQY
TRBV6-2/TRBV6-3 ASRGTAYSNQPQH
TRBV12-3/TRBV12-4 ASGPGLAGGRGEQF
TRBV6-1 ASRLLAGGQETQY